This is a list of T cell receptor beta chains from one sample in a study of T cell repertoires in cytomegalovirus infection. One entry per CDR3 protein results from TCRdb running MiXCR on the reads. Among approximately 500,000 distinct CDR3 sequences listed, approximately 10% were seen once. What was sequenced was PBMCs. The receptors derive from a human donor in good health (CMV status not recorded). Some clones in this sample may be carry-over from other donors' samples. Each CDR3 is given with its conserved first and last residue. The order of the fields is CDR3 DNA, CDR3 protein, J gene, D gene, clone size, CDR3 length, V gene. The D gene is left open where the match is weak. For some rows the clone size is stated as once, few or many, or as a class when expanded; others skip it.

TGTGCCATCAGAGGACAGGGGGATATCTCTGGGGCCAACGTCCTGACTTTC	CAIRGQGDISGANVLTF	TRBJ2-6	TRBD1	many	17	TRBV10-3
TGTGCCAGCAGCCAAGTCCGGACTAGTTCCAATGAGCAGTTCTTC	CASSQVRTSSNEQFF	TRBJ2-1	TRBD2	few	15	TRBV14
TGCAGCGTTCGCAGGGCCCTAAATGAGCAGTTCTTC	CSVRRALNEQFF	TRBJ2-1	NA	few	12	TRBV29-1
TGTGCCAGCAGCTTTGGGCGCGGCAGGTCTGGGGCCAACGTCCTGACTTTC	CASSFGRGRSGANVLTF	TRBJ2-6	NA	few	17	TRBV13
TGTGCCAGCAGCTTCATAATCGGCGGGGAGACGGGAAACACCATATATTTT	CASSFIIGGETGNTIYF	TRBJ1-3	NA	many	17	TRBV7-9
TGTGCCAGCTCGCTGGAACAGGGGGATACTGAAGCTTTCTTT	CASSLEQGDTEAFF	TRBJ1-1	TRBD1	NA	14	TRBV18
TGTGCCAGCAGTTTGGGGGCCAGCGGGGGGGCCGGAGAGACCCAGTACTTC	CASSLGASGGAGETQYF	TRBJ2-5	TRBD2	many	17	TRBV27
TGTGCCAGCAGTCCGCCGGGACAGGGAACCGATGAGCAGTTCTTC	CASSPPGQGTDEQFF	TRBJ2-1	TRBD1	many	15	TRBV12-3/TRBV12-4
TGTGCCAGCAGCTTAGCGGCCGGGAGGACCGGGGAGCTGTTTTTT	CASSLAAGRTGELFF	TRBJ2-2	TRBD2	many	15	TRBV7-2
TGTGCCAGCAGCTTGGGGTGGACAGCTGACAATGAGCAGTTCTTC	CASSLGWTADNEQFF	TRBJ2-1	NA	NA	15	TRBV5-5
TGTGCCAGCAGTCGGATGGCCTCCTACGAGCAGTACTTC	CASSRMASYEQYF	TRBJ2-7	NA	few	13	TRBV2
TGTGCCATCAGTGACCCGGGACAGAGCAATCAGCCCCAGCATTTT	CAISDPGQSNQPQHF	TRBJ1-5	TRBD1	many	15	TRBV10-3
TGTGCCAGCAGTGAATGGCTAGTGACTAGCAGGGGGGGGGATGAGCAGTTCTTC	CASSEWLVTSRGGDEQFF	TRBJ2-1	NA	NA	18	TRBV25-1
TGTGCCAGCAGTTCTACCGGGACAGGGGAAGAGACCCAGTACTTC	CASSSTGTGEETQYF	TRBJ2-5	TRBD1	many	15	TRBV12-3/TRBV12-4
TGCAGTGCTAGCAGCCACGGTCAAGAGACCCAGTACTTC	CSASSHGQETQYF	TRBJ2-5	NA	few	13	TRBV20-1
TGTGCCAGCAGCCCGAAACTAGCGCTGGAGACCCAGTACTTC	CASSPKLALETQYF	TRBJ2-5	TRBD2	many	14	TRBV7-2
TGTGCCAGCAGCTTGGTAGGGGGCCCGGACACCGGGGAGCTGTTTTTT	CASSLVGGPDTGELFF	TRBJ2-2	TRBD1	NA	16	TRBV5-6
TGTGCCAGCAGCCCCTCCGGGGACTACAATGAGCAGTTCTTC	CASSPSGDYNEQFF	TRBJ2-1	NA	many	14	TRBV7-3
TGTGCCAGTAGTTCATACAGGGGAACGGGCAATGAGCAGTTCTTC	CASSSYRGTGNEQFF	TRBJ2-1	TRBD1	few	15	TRBV19
TGTGCCACCAGTGACACCGTGACGGAGAAAGCTTTCTTT	CATSDTVTEKAFF	TRBJ1-1	NA	few	13	TRBV24-1
TGTGCCAGCAGTTACTACAGGGGGCTAGAAGCTTTCTTT	CASSYYRGLEAFF	TRBJ1-1	TRBD1	few	13	TRBV6-6
TGTGCCAGTAGTATGGCGGGCGGGAGGTTTGGGTCCTACAATGAGCAGTTCTTC	CASSMAGGRFGSYNEQFF	TRBJ2-1	TRBD2	few	18	TRBV19
TGTGCCAGCAGCTTAGCGGGGGGGATAACCTACGAGCAGTACTTC	CASSLAGGITYEQYF	TRBJ2-7	TRBD2	many	15	TRBV7-3
TGCAGTGCTAGAAGGACAGACAATGAGCAGTTCTTC	CSARRTDNEQFF	TRBJ2-1	NA	NA	12	TRBV20-1
TGCGCCAGCAGCGCTGGACGCGGCTATGGCTACACCTTC	CASSAGRGYGYTF	TRBJ1-2	NA	many	13	TRBV5-1
TGCAGTGCTCAGGGTTCCTCCTACGAGCAGTACTTC	CSAQGSSYEQYF	TRBJ2-7	NA	many	12	TRBV20-1
TGTGCCAGCATCCAGCGGGCGGGGGGCCCAGATACGCAGTATTTT	CASIQRAGGPDTQYF	TRBJ2-3	TRBD2	NA	15	TRBV2
TGCGCCAGCAGCCAACAGGGTCTCGGCTACACCTTC	CASSQQGLGYTF	TRBJ1-2	NA	few	12	TRBV4-1
TGTGCCAGCAGCACCACTAGCGGGCTAGCCAAAAACATTCAGTACTTC	CASSTTSGLAKNIQYF	TRBJ2-4	TRBD2	many	16	TRBV7-2
TGTGCCAGCAGCCTGGGGACGCAAGCCTACGAGCAGTACTTC	CASSLGTQAYEQYF	TRBJ2-7	NA	many	14	TRBV3-1
TGTGCCAGCGAAGTCCCTTCTCTGGATCAGCCCCAGCATTTT	CASEVPSLDQPQHF	TRBJ1-5	NA	many	14	TRBV6-1
TGTGCCAGCAGCACCGGGAGTGTAGATGAGCAGTTCTTC	CASSTGSVDEQFF	TRBJ2-1	NA	few	13	TRBV9
TGTGCCAGCAGTATTTGGGACCTTGGCTACACCTTC	CASSIWDLGYTF	TRBJ1-2	NA	many	12	TRBV28
TGTGCCAGCAGCTCCAGCAGTCGGGGCCTTCCCTACAATGAGCAGTTCTTC	CASSSSSRGLPYNEQFF	TRBJ2-1	NA	once	17	TRBV11-3
TGTGCCACCAGTGATTTTAACAGGGGCTACAATGAGCAGTTCTTC	CATSDFNRGYNEQFF	TRBJ2-1	TRBD1	many	15	TRBV24-1
TGTGCCAGCAAGAGGGGGGCAGATACGCAGTATTTT	CASKRGADTQYF	TRBJ2-3	NA	NA	12	TRBV19
TGTGCCATCAAAACCGGCCCTAGCGGGAGAGCCTACAATGAGCAGTTCTTC	CAIKTGPSGRAYNEQFF	TRBJ2-1	TRBD2	many	17	TRBV10-3
TGTGCCAGCAGGAGCGGAACGGGGTATGGCTACACCTTC	CASRSGTGYGYTF	TRBJ1-2	NA	many	13	TRBV12-3/TRBV12-4
TGTGCCAGCAGTAACCAGGGGGCAGGGGAAAAACTGTTTTTT	CASSNQGAGEKLFF	TRBJ1-4	TRBD1	many	14	TRBV12-3/TRBV12-4
TGCAGTGCTAGAGGATCCGGGAACACAGATACGCAGTATTTT	CSARGSGNTDTQYF	TRBJ2-3	NA	NA	14	TRBV20-1
TGTGCCAGCAGCTTAGGGGTCCGTAGCTCCTACAATGAGCAGTTCTTC	CASSLGVRSSYNEQFF	TRBJ2-1	NA	many	16	TRBV11-2